This is a list of T cell receptor beta chains from one sample in a study of regulatory T cells in long-lasting Graves disease. One entry per CDR3 protein results from TCRdb running MiXCR on the multiplex PCR reads. This sample has 650,000 to 700,000 distinct CDR3 sequences, with around 30% found just once. Sequences were derived from peripheral blood mononuclear cells (PBMCs), sampled when the disease was refractory, from a patient treated with antithyroid drugs. The receptors were gathered from a female donor with Graves disease. CDR3s include the opening cysteine and the closing phenylalanine or tryptophan. D genes are given only for firm matches. Clone size is shown for a subset of rows, as once, few, many or a class of expanded clone.

j_call | v_call | clone_size | d_call | cdr3_aa | cdr3_nt
TRBJ2-4 | TRBV20-1 | many | TRBD1 | CSARGGTDWVIQYF | TGCAGTGCTAGAGGGGGGACAGATTGGGTCATTCAGTACTTC
TRBJ1-2 | TRBV29-1 | NA | NA | CSVREQGTPGYGYTF | TGCAGCGTACGGGAGCAGGGGACCCCCGGCTATGGCTACACCTTC
TRBJ2-1 | TRBV2 | NA | TRBD1 | CASSGQGGSYNEQFF | TGTGCCAGCAGTGGACAGGGGGGTTCCTACAATGAGCAGTTCTTC
TRBJ1-2 | TRBV5-1 | NA | TRBD1 | CATSLDRDGYTF | TGCGCCACTTCCCTCGACAGGGATGGCTACACCTTC
TRBJ1-3 | TRBV20-1 | few | NA | CSARVTVGNTIYF | TGCAGTGCTAGAGTCACGGTCGGAAACACCATATATTTT
TRBJ2-5 | TRBV24-1 | NA | TRBD2 | CATPVREGTETQYF | TGTGCCACCCCCGTCCGGGAGGGGACAGAGACCCAGTACTTC
TRBJ1-2 | TRBV20-1 | few | NA | CSASLGNYGYTF | TGCAGTGCTAGTTTGGGGAACTATGGCTACACCTTC
TRBJ1-5 | TRBV30 | NA | TRBD1 | CAWSPDRGYQPQHF | TGTGCCTGGAGTCCCGACAGGGGGTATCAGCCCCAGCATTTT
TRBJ2-5 | TRBV6-1 | many | NA | CASASGAETQYF | TGTGCCAGTGCTTCGGGAGCCGAGACCCAGTACTTC
TRBJ1-5 | TRBV5-6 | few | NA | CASSQGLLNQPQHF | TGTGCCAGCAGCCAGGGGCTCCTGAATCAGCCCCAGCATTTT
TRBJ1-2 | TRBV27 | NA | NA | CASRGPGTF | TGTGCCAGCAGGGGTCCAGGCACCTTC
TRBJ1-4 | TRBV19 | NA | NA | CASSIRAATNEKLFF | TGTGCCAGTAGTATACGGGCAGCAACTAATGAAAAACTGTTTTTT
TRBJ2-5 | TRBV10-2 | few | NA | CASSESVLHIETQYF | TGCGCCAGCAGTGAGTCGGTTCTACATATAGAGACCCAGTACTTC
TRBJ1-5 | TRBV2 | few | NA | CASGQGLDQPQHF | TGTGCCAGCGGCCAGGGTTTGGATCAGCCCCAGCATTTT
TRBJ2-5 | TRBV7-6 | few | NA | CASSHYGQGSKTQYF | TGTGCCAGCAGCCACTATGGGCAGGGTTCGAAGACCCAGTACTTC
TRBJ1-4 | TRBV12-3/TRBV12-4 | NA | NA | CASSPAGPFEKLFF | TGTGCCAGCAGCCCCGCGGGACCTTTTGAAAAACTGTTTTTT
TRBJ1-2 | TRBV7-9 | NA | TRBD1 | CASSEGQGSGYTF | TGTGCTAGCAGCGAAGGACAGGGTTCTGGCTACACCTTC
TRBJ1-1 | TRBV7-9 | NA | NA | CASSPLHPNTEAFF | TGTGCCAGCAGCCCGCTCCATCCGAACACTGAAGCTTTCTTT
TRBJ1-1 | TRBV9 | NA | TRBD1 | CASSVGSGGPGTEAFF | TGTGCCAGCAGCGTAGGTTCAGGGGGCCCGGGCACTGAAGCTTTCTTT
TRBJ1-5 | TRBV2 | many | NA | CASSEQHNQPQHF | TGTGCCAGCAGTGAGCAGCACAATCAGCCCCAGCATTTT
TRBJ1-1 | TRBV30 | NA | NA | CAWTPGDGWDTEAFF | TGTGCCTGGACTCCAGGGGATGGTTGGGACACTGAAGCTTTCTTT
TRBJ2-2 | TRBV25-1 | few | NA | CASRQTNTGELFF | TGTGCCAGCCGACAGACGAACACCGGGGAGCTGTTTTTT
TRBJ2-5 | TRBV19 | NA | TRBD2 | CASSGRLAGVGETQYF | TGTGCCAGTAGTGGAAGACTAGCGGGAGTGGGAGAGACCCAGTACTTC
TRBJ2-5 | TRBV2 | many | NA | CASSEGVGLGGTQETQYF | TGTGCCAGCAGTGAAGGGGTTGGTCTTGGCGGGACGCAAGAGACCCAGTACTTC
TRBJ2-7 | TRBV6-4 | few | TRBD2 | CASSRDPLGGGGYEQYF | TGTGCCAGCAGTCGAGATCCCTTGGGGGGGGGAGGATACGAGCAGTACTTC
TRBJ1-5 | TRBV19 | NA | NA | CASSIHLGRSNQPQHF | TGTGCCAGTAGTATTCATCTGGGGCGGAGCAATCAGCCCCAGCATTTT
TRBJ1-1 | TRBV29-1 | few | TRBD1 | CSVDGGQGITEAFF | TGCAGCGTTGATGGGGGACAGGGGATCACTGAAGCTTTCTTT
TRBJ2-5 | TRBV5-5 | NA | NA | CASSPSDRLEQTQYF | TGTGCCAGCAGTCCCTCGGACAGACTTGAGCAGACCCAGTACTTC
TRBJ2-1 | TRBV6-1 | NA | TRBD2 | CASSTPGGRGNEQFF | TGTGCCAGCAGCACCCCGGGCGGGAGGGGGAATGAGCAGTTCTTC
TRBJ2-7 | TRBV19 | few | NA | CASSNTGNSYEQYF | TGTGCCAGTAGTAACACCGGGAACTCCTACGAGCAGTACTTC
TRBJ2-6 | TRBV2 | NA | NA | CASSELGPTSGANVLTF | TGTGCCAGCAGTGAATTGGGTCCCACCTCTGGGGCCAACGTCCTGACTTTC
TRBJ2-2 | TRBV20-1 | NA | TRBD2 | CSARDLRRQPRTSTTGELFF | TGCAGTGCTAGAGATCTTCGCCGACAACCCCGGACTAGCACCACCGGGGAGCTGTTTTTT
TRBJ1-3 | TRBV15 | NA | NA | CATSRAPGNTIYF | TGTGCCACCAGCAGGGCACCGGGAAACACCATATATTTT
TRBJ2-3 | TRBV6-1 | NA | NA | CASGDTDTQYF | TGTGCCAGCGGAGACACAGATACGCAGTATTTT
TRBJ1-2 | TRBV5-6 | NA | NA | CASSSPSPGTPAVYGYTF | TGTGCCAGCAGCTCACCATCACCGGGGACCCCGGCTGTCTATGGCTACACCTTC
TRBJ1-6 | TRBV6-1 | few | NA | CASSGVDPGRDSPLHF | TGTGCCAGCAGTGGGGTAGACCCCGGACGGGATTCACCCCTCCACTTT
TRBJ2-5 | TRBV29-1 | NA | NA | CSEATLGETQYF | TGCAGCGAAGCGACCCTGGGGGAGACCCAGTACTTC
TRBJ2-7 | TRBV4-1 | NA | NA | CASSQDRREYEQYF | TGCGCCAGCAGCCAAGATCGGAGGGAGTACGAGCAGTACTTC
TRBJ1-1 | TRBV2 | few | NA | CASQGPNTEAFF | TGTGCCAGTCAGGGCCCGAACACTGAAGCTTTCTTT
TRBJ1-2 | TRBV28 | many | NA | CASSFGGVYGYTF | TGTGCCAGCAGTTTTGGGGGTGTTTATGGCTACACCTTC
TRBJ1-1 | TRBV20-1 | NA | NA | CSARLASGLEAFF | TGCAGTGCTAGATTGGCCAGCGGATTGGAAGCTTTCTTT
TRBJ1-6 | TRBV2 | NA | NA | CASSEAQGNTLHF | TGTGCCAGCAGTGAAGCGCAGGGGAACACCCTCCACTTT
TRBJ1-2 | TRBV30 | few | NA | CAWSVQVYGYTF | TGTGCCTGGAGTGTACAGGTTTATGGCTACACCTTC
TRBJ1-2 | TRBV3-1 | few | NA | CASSQGTVAGYGYTF | TGTGCCAGCAGCCAAGGGACGGTTGCAGGCTATGGCTACACCTTC
TRBJ2-7 | TRBV6-1 | NA | NA | CASKVAGSEQYF | TGTGCCAGCAAAGTCGCTGGATCCGAGCAGTACTTC
TRBJ1-1 | TRBV5-5 | few | NA | CASSLVGQIYTEAFF | TGTGCCAGCAGCTTGGTAGGCCAGATTTACACTGAAGCTTTCTTT
TRBJ2-1 | TRBV3-1 | NA | TRBD2 | CASSSQKTSGRASEQFF | TGTGCCAGCAGCTCCCAAAAGACTAGCGGGAGGGCCAGTGAGCAGTTCTTC
TRBJ1-1 | TRBV9 | NA | NA | CASSVSTGLNTEAFF | TGTGCCAGCAGCGTATCTACGGGGCTAAACACTGAAGCTTTCTTT
TRBJ2-5 | TRBV7-2 | NA | NA | CASSSGLVQTQYF | TGTGCCAGCAGCTCCGGACTGGTCCAGACCCAGTACTTC
TRBJ1-2 | TRBV20-1 | few | NA | CSASRPATNYGYTF | TGCAGTGCTTCCCGACCGGCAACTAACTATGGCTACACCTTC
TRBJ1-2 | TRBV2 | NA | NA | CATSEVTANYGYTF | TGTGCCACCAGTGAAGTAACAGCTAACTATGGCTACACCTTC
TRBJ2-7 | TRBV2 | few | TRBD1 | CASNLDRDLHEQYF | TGTGCCAGCAATTTGGACAGGGACCTGCACGAGCAGTACTTC
TRBJ2-7 | TRBV9 | NA | NA | CASSVAPDNYEQYF | TGTGCCAGCAGCGTAGCTCCGGATAACTACGAGCAGTACTTC